Listed below are T cell receptor beta chains from one sample, sequenced in a study of T cell changes during pregnancy in multiple sclerosis. Libraries were prepared by immunoSEQ multiplex PCR; TCRdb keeps only in-frame clonotypes and omits some of them. Of tens of thousands of clones listed, approximately 94% are singletons. Sequencing used CD4+ T cells from peripheral blood mononuclear cells, obtained in the second trimester of pregnancy. The receptors were sampled from a female donor with multiple sclerosis, enrolled in a pregnancy study. CDR3s include the opening cysteine and the closing phenylalanine or tryptophan.

TRBJ1-4,TRBV7-2,CASSSLGGRQGLFF
TRBJ1-2,TRBV28,CASRSQGIEGYTF
TRBJ1-1,TRBV4-1,CASSHHPPPAVTEAFF
TRBJ2-5,TRBV5-6,CASSSQTGTSGRETQYF
TRBJ2-7,TRBV5-1,CASSSGAADTYEQYF
TRBJ2-1,TRBV5-1,CASSLRTNEQFF
TRBJ2-1,TRBV6-4,CASSVAGGRNEQFF
TRBJ1-4,TRBV2,CASSISRGFVEKLFF
TRBJ2-3,TRBV15,CATSRTSGTLTDTQYF
TRBJ2-1,TRBV10-3,CAISASWASGDLNSYNEQFF
TRBJ2-1,TRBV5-1,CASSRLADNEQFF
TRBJ2-7,TRBV7-2,CASSLAWASGSYEQYF
TRBJ2-1,TRBV11-2,CASSSRRAGAPEQFF
TRBJ1-1,TRBV5-6,CASSLGFSTSAFF
TRBJ2-5,TRBV10-3,CAISPRQNQETQYF
TRBJ2-3,TRBV9,CASSVSLAGGTDTQYF
TRBJ1-2,TRBV11-2,CASSQDRYGYTF
TRBJ2-3,TRBV4-3,CASSQGDRDTDTQYF
TRBJ1-1,TRBV9,CASSAGVVPGTEAFF
TRBJ2-3,TRBV27,CASSPGRLANADTQYF
TRBJ2-3,TRBV19,CASSMRFADTQYF
TRBJ2-3,TRBV5-1,CASRSGSSTDTQYF
TRBJ2-5,TRBV9,CASSVEPGLAGETQYF
TRBJ2-3,TRBV27,CASSRRSGAQFTDTQYF
TRBJ1-1,TRBV7-8,CASSFYSTGKGTEAFF
TRBJ1-5,TRBV7-2,CASSLGVGGHQPQHF
TRBJ2-1,TRBV9,CASGLAGEGEQFF
TRBJ2-1,TRBV13,CASSSSGSEGWNEQFF
TRBJ1-3,TRBV7-9,CASQPPLREGNTIYF
TRBJ2-3,TRBV6-4,CASSDSLASSTDTQYF
TRBJ2-1,TRBV10-3,CAISTSGNNEQFF
TRBJ2-5,TRBV6-1,CASGRQESETQYF
TRBJ2-5,TRBV11-2,CASSLGPKRETQYF